Here is one T cell receptor beta chain with its context. The germline gene is not matched at one end of the junction; a read error may be the cause. These data come from a study of molecular identifiers for immune sequencing clone quantification. TCRdb re-called the PCR reads through MiXCR, storing one row per CDR3 protein. The sample records more than 450,000 distinct CDR3 sequences, about a fifth being singletons. The sequenced material came from naive CD8+ T cells from blood, with Jurkat cell RNA spiked in. Subset in this sample: FACS-sorted CD8+CD4-CCR7+CD45RA+ naive T cells. The clonotype was recovered from a human donor in good health. Some libraries in this study had Jurkat cell RNA spiked in.

The CDR3 is CASSWEGEKLLF. DNA for the CDR3: TGCGCCAGCAGCTGGGAAGGTGAAAAACTGCTTTTT. V is TRBV4-3 and J is TRBJ1-4, with D unclear. CDR3 length: 12 amino acids. The germline gives CDR1 LGHNA, CDR2 YSLEER.